This T cell receptor beta chain is from a study of blood T cells in healthy people across ages. Through a sample-barcoded 5' primer and a J-beta primer mix, a second PCR was run for roughly 7 to 11 cycles. TCRdb reprocessed the 5' RACE reads with MiXCR, giving one entry per CDR3 protein. The sample has over 700,000 distinct CDR3 sequences; more than 20% are singletons. This clonotype was counted only a few times. The CDR3 covers 15 residues. Looked up from germline, CDR1 is SGHTA and CDR2 is FQGNSA. These data were likewise used in another study, on T cells of mothers and their children.

The rearrangement links TRBV7-2 to TRBJ2-5; 9 positions match TRBD2. With the DNA end fitting TRBJ2-7 better, the J assignment may be wrong. This receptor was obtained from a boy aged 5 to 17 in good health. The sequenced sample consisted of blood. DNA for the CDR3: TGTGCCAGCAGCTTAAGCGGACTAGCGACCTACGAGCAGTACTTC. Protein: CASSLSGLATYEQYF.